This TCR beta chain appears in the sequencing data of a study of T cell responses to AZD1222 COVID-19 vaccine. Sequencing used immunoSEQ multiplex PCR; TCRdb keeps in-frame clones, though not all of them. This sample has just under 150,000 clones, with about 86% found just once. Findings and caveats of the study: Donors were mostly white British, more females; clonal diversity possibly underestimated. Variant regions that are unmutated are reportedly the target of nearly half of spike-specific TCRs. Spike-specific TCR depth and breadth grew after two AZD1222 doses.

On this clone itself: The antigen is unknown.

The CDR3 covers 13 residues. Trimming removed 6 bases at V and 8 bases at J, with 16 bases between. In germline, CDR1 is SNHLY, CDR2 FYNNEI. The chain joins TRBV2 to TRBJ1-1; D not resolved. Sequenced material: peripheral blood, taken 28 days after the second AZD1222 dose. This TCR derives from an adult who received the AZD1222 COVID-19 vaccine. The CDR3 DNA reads TGTGCCAGCAGCGCAGAAGCTCTCCGGGAAGCTTTCTTT. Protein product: CASSAEALREAFF.